Below are 22 T cell receptor beta chains sequenced from a single sample in a study of vaccination effects on CD4 cells after COVID-19. These TCRs' antigens remain unknown. Sequencing used immunoSEQ multiplex PCR; TCRdb keeps in-frame clones, though not all of them. Of fewer than 25,000 clones listed, around 72% are singletons. Sequencing followed a ViraFEST assay step that expanded antigen-specific CD4+ T cells with viral peptide pools. With about ten days of culture completed, CD4+ T cells were isolated. Specimen: CD4+ T cells from PBMCs cultured with HCoV-229E spike peptides, collected before COVID-19 vaccination. These receptors were taken from a human donor who received a COVID-19 vaccine.

The chain recombines TRBV7-9 with TRBJ1-1, with D uncertain. V was trimmed by 5 bases and J by 1 base, leaving 20 bases between them. Germline V gives CDR1 SEHNR, CDR2 FQNEAQ (reference sequence). CDR3 length: 17 amino acids. CDR3 loop: CASSEWEWEGRNTEAFF. CDR3 DNA: TGTGCCAGCAGCGAATGGGAATGGGAGGGAAGGAACACTGAAGCTTTCTTT.

J is TRBJ2-3 and V is TRBV5-4; 10 bases line up with TRBD2. Germline CDR1 is SGHNT and CDR2 is YYREEE (reference sequence). The CDR3 consists of 17 residues. V trimming: 1 base; J trimming: 1 base; junction bases outside the gene matches: 6. The CDR3 bases are TGTGCCAGCAGCTTGTTTACCGGGACTAGCGGCACAGATACGCAGTATTTT. This sequence encodes CASSLFTGTSGTDTQYF. Using reference TRBV5-4 and TRBJ2-3 for the parts outside the CDR3, the full variable domain is ETGVTQSPTHLIKTRGQQVTLRCSSQSGHNTVSWYQQALGQGPQFIFQYYREEENGRGNFPPRFSGLQFPNYSSELNVNALELDDSALYLCASSLFTGTSGTDTQYFGPGTRLTVL.

The chain carries TRBV19 and TRBJ1-2; TRBD1 agrees at 12 bases. Losses at the gene ends were 5 bases for V and 4 bases for J; bases not matched to a gene: 11. The CDR3 is 17 amino acids. Germline V gives CDR1 LNHDA, CDR2 SQIVND (reference sequence). For the CDR3, the DNA is TGTGCCAGTAGTGCCACCGGGACAGGGGGCGTTAGCTATGGCTACACCTTC. Encoded protein: CASSATGTGGVSYGYTF.

The rearrangement links TRBV5-4 to TRBJ2-1, with TRBD1 identical over 7 bases. The junction had 2 bases not matched to a gene; V was cut back by 4 bases and J by 4 bases. Germline lookup yields CDR1 SGHNT and CDR2 YYREEE (reference sequence). The CDR3 sequence is 13 residues long. Here the CDR3 DNA reads TGTGCCAGCAGCAAGACAGGGTACAATGAGCAGTTCTTC. Protein product: CASSKTGYNEQFF. The full variable domain, completed using reference TRBV5-4 and TRBJ2-1, is ETGVTQSPTHLIKTRGQQVTLRCSSQSGHNTVSWYQQALGQGPQFIFQYYREEENGRGNFPPRFSGLQFPNYSSELNVNALELDDSALYLCASSKTGYNEQFFGPGTRLTVL.

This chain connects TRBV7-2 to TRBJ2-7; D unclear. The CDR3 covers 14 residues. Germline values: CDR1 SGHTA, CDR2 FQGNSA. The V end lost 1 base, the J end lost 0 bases, and 7 bases lay between the germline ends. CDR3 residues: CASSLGLTSYEQYF. CDR3 coding DNA: TGTGCCAGCAGCTTAGGACTTACCTCCTACGAGCAGTACTTC.

The genes are TRBV5-1 and TRBJ2-7; D may be TRBD1 (6 bases). Looked up from germline, CDR1 is SGHRS and CDR2 is YFSETQ. The CDR3 is made up of 14 amino acids. Trimming removed 3 bases from V and 2 bases from J, with 12 bases in between. In DNA form, the CDR3 reads TGCGCCAGCAGCTCGCAGACAGGAACCTACGAGCAGTACTTC. Protein product: CASSSQTGTYEQYF.

This chain uses TRBV6-6 with TRBJ2-1; D may be TRBD1 or TRBD2 (5 bases each). Germline CDR1 and CDR2: MNHNY and SVGAGI (reference sequence). The V gene lost 6 bases and the J gene lost 6 bases, with 18 bases spanning the gap. The CDR3 totals 15 residues. CDR3 DNA sequence: TGTGCCAGCAGGGCAGGGACCGCAATACTCAATGAGCAGTTCTTC. The encoded protein is CASRAGTAILNEQFF.

This clone was seen just once. The chain carries TRBV21-1 and TRBJ2-4; the table's D call, TRBD1, was not checked against the DNA. TRBV21-1 is deemed a pseudogene. This CDR3 comprises 20 residues. Written as DNA, the CDR3 is TGTGCCAGCAGCAAACCCAGGACAGGGTTCATCCAGATAGCCAAAAACATTCAGTACTTC. It codes for CASSKPRTGFIQIAKNIQYF.

The sample holds a few counts of this clone. V and J are TRBV6-4 and TRBJ2-2; D might be TRBD1 (5 bases). This CDR3 has 14 residues. The V gene's germline CDR1 is MRHNA and CDR2 SNTAGT. V was cut by 0 bases and J by 3 bases, with 5 bases left in between. The CDR3 DNA is TGTGCCAGCAGTGACTCAGGGGACACCGGGGAGCTGTTTTTT. Its translation: CASSDSGDTGELFF.

The CDR3: CAISETDTQYF. CDR3 nucleotide sequence: TGTGCCATCAGCGAAACAGATACGCAGTATTTT. This chain joins TRBV10-3 and TRBJ2-3; D not resolved. Trimming cost V 6 bases and J 3 bases, with 4 bases left between them. Per germline, CDR1 ENHRY and CDR2 SYGVKD. The CDR3 covers 11 residues.

J is TRBJ1-4 and V is TRBV11-1, with 7 bases fitting TRBD1. V gave up 0 bases and J gave up 10 bases; unmatched junction bases: 11. Germline loops: CDR1 SGHAT, CDR2 FQDESV (reference sequence). The CDR3 has 16 residues. CDR3 region: CASSLATGTVGGKLFF. CDR3 bases: TGTGCCAGCAGCTTAGCCACCGGGACAGTCGGAGGAAAACTGTTTTTT.

V gene TRBV7-6 combines with J gene TRBJ2-1; 12 bases align to TRBD2. With V trimmed by 4 bases and J by 4 bases, 11 bases remained unmatched. This CDR3 region has 18 residues. Germline CDR1 reads SGHVS; CDR2 reads FNYEAQ. Here the CDR3 reads CASSSMITSGRSYNEQFF. CDR3 DNA sequence: TGTGCCAGCAGCTCGATGATAACTAGCGGGAGGTCGTACAATGAGCAGTTCTTC.

The V and J genes are TRBV11-3 and TRBJ2-7; 7 bases line up with TRBD2. Germline V lookup: CDR1 SGHNT, CDR2 YENEEA. CDR3 length equals 16 residues. V lost 5 bases, J lost 2 bases, and 12 bases stayed unmatched. The CDR3 sequence is CASSPGGVGRTYEQYF. CDR3 coding DNA: TGTGCCAGCAGCCCTGGCGGGGTCGGGAGGACCTACGAGCAGTACTTC.

This chain uses TRBV19 with TRBJ2-1, with D unclear. CDR1 and CDR2 from the germline V gene are LNHDA and SQIVND (reference sequence). This CDR3 comprises 14 residues. V lost 4 bases and J lost 7, with 14 bases in between. CDR3 protein: CASSTLGGVNEQFF. The CDR3 coding sequence is TGTGCCAGTAGTACGCTCGGCGGAGTAAATGAGCAGTTCTTC.

The genes are TRBV25-1 and TRBJ1-3; D is ambiguous. The V and J ends lost 2 bases and 2 bases respectively, with 4 bases between them. Germline CDR1 and CDR2: MGHDK and SYGVNS. This CDR3 region has 13 residues. The CDR3 DNA sequence: TGTGCCAGCAGTGAACGGGCTGGAAACACCATATATTTT. As protein: CASSERAGNTIYF.

The chain recombines TRBV2 with TRBJ2-1, with D unresolved. Deletions cut 6 bases from V and 7 bases from J, with 7 bases between. The CDR3 extends over 11 amino acids. The germline V gene has CDR1 SNHLY and CDR2 FYNNEI. The CDR3: CASRRGNEQFF. For the CDR3, the DNA is TGTGCCAGCAGAAGAGGAAATGAGCAGTTCTTC. Full variable domain (outside the CDR3, taken from reference TRBV2 and TRBJ2-1): EPEVTQTPSHQVTQMGQEVILRCVPISNHLYFYWYRQILGQKVEFLVSFYNNEISEKSEIFDDQFSVERPDGSNFTLKIRSTKLEDSAMYFCASRRGNEQFFGPGTRLTVL.

The CDR3 DNA reads as TGTGCCAGCAGCTTAGTTCCTAGCGGGAGTGTGGATACGCAGTATTTT. It translates to CASSLVPSGSVDTQYF. The chain recombines TRBV7-8 with TRBJ2-3; TRBD2 matches 10 bases. The CDR3 is made up of 16 amino acids. The germline gives CDR1 SGHVS, CDR2 FQNEAQ. The trim removed 1 base at V and 6 bases at J, leaving 7 bases unmatched.

The rearrangement uses TRBV4-1 and TRBJ1-1; possible D gene TRBD1, 6 bases. Germline V gene data show CDR1 as MGHRA and CDR2 as YSYEKL. The V and J ends lost 3 bases and 1 base respectively, with 9 bases between them. CDR3 length: 14 amino acids. The CDR3 loop reads CASSHGQKNTEAFF. The DNA for the CDR3 is TGCGCCAGCAGCCACGGACAGAAGAACACTGAAGCTTTCTTT.

This clone was counted between two and nine times. The chain is built from TRBV4-2 and TRBJ2-1; 8 bases agree with TRBD2. The CDR3 loop spans 15 amino acids. The germline gives CDR1 LGHNA, CDR2 YNFKEQ. The ends lost 0 bases at V and 9 bases at J; junction bases unmatched: 7. CDR3 residues: CASSQDSGGASEQFF. The CDR3, as DNA: TGTGCCAGCAGCCAAGACTCCGGGGGGGCAAGTGAGCAGTTCTTC.

V usage is TRBV27 and J usage is TRBJ2-4; perhaps TRBD2 as D (6 bases). The V end lost 0 bases, the J end lost 6 bases, and 9 bases lay between the germline ends. Germline V gene lookup returns CDR1 MNHEY and CDR2 SMNVEV (reference sequence). The length of the CDR3 is 14 residues. DNA of the CDR3: TGTGCCAGCAGTTTATCGGGAGGAGTAAACATTCAGTACTTC. Protein sequence: CASSLSGGVNIQYF.

The chain recombines TRBV6-4 with TRBJ2-2, with D tentatively TRBD2 (5 bases). The CDR3 extends over 13 amino acids. Trimming took 3 bases from V and 5 from J, leaving 7 bases between them. Germline loops: CDR1 MRHNA, CDR2 SNTAGT. The CDR3 nucleotides read TGTGCCAGCAGTGAGGTAGCGACCGGGGAGCTGTTTTTT. This codes for CASSEVATGELFF.

This clone has just a few counts. The gene calls are TRBV10-1 and TRBJ1-6; 7 nucleotides line up with TRBD1. The CDR3 spans 14 residues. Germline V CDR1 and CDR2: WNHNN, SYGVQD (reference sequence). Trimming removed 3 bases from V and 11 bases from J; junction bases left unmatched: 7. CDR3 sequence: CASSDGQEVAPLHF. The CDR3 DNA sequence: TGCGCCAGCAGTGACGGACAGGAGGTCGCACCCCTCCACTTT.